The 18 T cell receptor beta chains given below trace back to one sample, sequenced in a study of blood T cell repertoires in COVID-19. The data were produced by immunoSEQ multiplex PCR, yet TCRdb's version contains in-frame clones alone and is incomplete. The data contain 190,000 or so clones, 85% to 90% of them singletons. The sequenced sample consisted of peripheral blood. These TCRs come from a man aged 40-50 years with active or convalescent COVID-19.

The CDR3: CASTQGGKTEAFF. Written as DNA, the CDR3 is TGCGCCAGCACCCAAGGGGGAAAGACTGAAGCTTTCTTT. The chain combines TRBV5-1 with TRBJ1-1; weak D call: TRBD1 (6 bases). The ends were cut back, 6 bases at V and 5 bases at J, with 14 bases in the middle. Germline V lookup: CDR1 SGHRS, CDR2 YFSETQ. There are 13 residues in the CDR3.

The chain uses TRBV19 and TRBJ2-3; TRBD2 aligns across 7 bases. V gave up 6 bases and J gave up 0 bases; unmatched junction bases: 12. Germline V gene lookup returns CDR1 LNHDA and CDR2 SQIVND (reference sequence). The CDR3 has 17 amino acids. CDR3 DNA: TGTGCCAGTAGACGGGCGGACGGGGGGTCGAGCACAGATACGCAGTATTTT. Translated, it gives CASRRADGGSSTDTQYF.

The rearrangement links TRBV28 to TRBJ1-4, with 7 bases identical to TRBD1. Germline-derived CDR1 and CDR2 are MDHEN and SYDVKM. The junction had 4 bases not matched to a gene; V was cut back by 1 base and J by 5 bases. The CDR3 loop spans 15 amino acids. CDR3 in DNA: TGTGCCAGCAGTTTATCGACAGGGATGAATGAAAAACTGTTTTTT. As protein: CASSLSTGMNEKLFF.

J is TRBJ1-5 and V is TRBV2; 9 nucleotides align to TRBD1. Per the germline V gene, CDR1 is SNHLY and CDR2 is FYNNEI. The ends lost 5 bases at V and 6 bases at J; junction bases unmatched: 8. The CDR3 loop spans 15 amino acids. This CDR3 is CASSPRQGVSQPQHF. The CDR3 coding sequence is TGTGCCAGCAGTCCGCGACAGGGGGTGAGTCAGCCCCAGCATTTT.

The CDR3 is CSALDLNTQYF. CDR3 DNA: TGCAGTGCTCTAGATCTGAATACGCAGTATTTT. The chain carries TRBV20-1 and TRBJ2-3; the D is unclear. Trimming left V 5 bases short and J 7 bases short, with 10 bases between. Germline values: CDR1 DFQATT, CDR2 SNEGSKA (reference sequence). CDR3 size: 11 residues.

CDR3 in DNA: TGTGCCAGCAGCCTCCAGGGGAATGAGCAGTTCTTC. It is translated as CASSLQGNEQFF. The V gene is TRBV7-9, the J gene TRBJ2-1, with D possibly matching TRBD1 (6 bases). CDR1 SEHNR and CDR2 FQNEAQ come from the germline V gene (reference sequence). This CDR3 has 12 residues. With 5 bases removed from V and 7 bases from J, the gap between germline ends came to 9 bases.

The rearrangement uses TRBV18 and TRBJ2-1; TRBD1 matches 8 bases. The CDR3 is 12 residues long. Germline V CDR1 and CDR2: KGHSH, LQKENI. Germline trimming cut 3 bases from V and 9 bases from J; bases unmatched to any gene: 1. The CDR3 loop is CASSPQGAEQFF. DNA of the CDR3: TGTGCCAGCTCACCTCAGGGGGCTGAGCAGTTCTTC. Looking up the rest from reference TRBV18 and TRBJ2-1 gives the full variable domain: NAGVMQNPRHLVRRRGQEARLRCSPMKGHSHVYWYRQLPEEGLKFMVYLQKENIIDESGMPKERFSAEFPKEGPSILRIQQVVRGDSAAYFCASSPQGAEQFFGPGTRLTVL.

The J gene is TRBJ2-3, the V gene TRBV11-1; TRBD2 is a possible D gene (5 bases). CDR1 SGHAT and CDR2 FQDESV come from the germline V gene (reference sequence). CDR3 length equals 15 residues. Trimming removed 1 base at V and 2 bases at J, with 10 bases between. CDR3 sequence reads: CASSLGSGDTDTQYF. CDR3 DNA sequence: TGTGCCAGCAGCTTAGGGAGCGGTGACACAGATACGCAGTATTTT. Full variable domain (remainder filled in from reference TRBV11-1 and TRBJ2-3): EAEVAQSPRYKITEKSQAVAFWCDPISGHATLYWYRQILGQGPELLVQFQDESVVDDSQLPKDRFSAERLKGVDSTLKIQPAELGDSAMYLCASSLGSGDTDTQYFGPGTRLTVL.

This clone was found once. The rearrangement joins TRBV5-6 to TRBJ1-5; 12 bases align to TRBD1. Per germline, CDR1 SGHDT and CDR2 YYEEEE. This CDR3 has 15 amino acids. J gave up 7 bases and V 3 bases, and 5 bases lay outside the gene matches. The CDR3 loop is CASSWGQGAHQPQHF. CDR3 nucleotides: TGTGCCAGCAGCTGGGGACAGGGGGCTCACCAGCCCCAGCATTTT.

The chain has TRBV9 and TRBJ1-5, with unresolved D. The ends were cut back, 0 bases at V and 6 bases at J, with 10 bases in the middle. The CDR3 runs 14 residues. Germline V gene data show CDR1 as SGDLS and CDR2 as YYNGEE. The CDR3 DNA sequence: TGTGCCAGCAGCGTAGAGCCCGCGGGTCAGCCCCAGCATTTT. Protein product: CASSVEPAGQPQHF.

This clone was counted only a few times. The V call is TRBV6-2 or TRBV6-3, the J call TRBJ2-7; D possibly corresponds to TRBD1 (5 bases). The germline V gene encodes CDR1 MNHEY and CDR2 SVGEGT. V lost 6 bases and J 1 base, leaving 16 bases between the germline ends. The CDR3 is made up of 15 amino acids. CDR3 loop: CASSSQIRVSYEQYF. CDR3 nucleotides: TGTGCCAGCAGCTCTCAGATCAGGGTTTCCTACGAGCAGTACTTC.

The genes are TRBV19 and TRBJ1-2; 8 bases agree with TRBD1. The CDR3 runs to 12 residues. J was trimmed by 12 bases and V by 3 bases; bases with no gene match: 6. Germline V gives CDR1 LNHDA, CDR2 SQIVND (reference sequence). CDR3 residues: CASSMGQDTNTF. The CDR3 DNA reads as TGTGCCAGTAGTATGGGACAGGACACCAACACCTTC.

The chain has TRBV5-5 and TRBJ1-2, with D perhaps matching TRBD1 (6 bases). Trimming left V 4 bases short and J 6 bases short, with 16 bases between. Germline loops: CDR1 SGHKS, CDR2 YYEKEE (reference sequence). CDR3 length: 14 residues. CDR3 amino acids: CASSLPWGRDGYTF. Written as DNA, the CDR3 is TGTGCCAGCAGCCTTCCGTGGGGGCGCGATGGCTACACCTTC.

The chain uses TRBV7-2 and TRBJ2-7; 9 nucleotides agree with TRBD1. This CDR3 has 13 amino acids. After removal of 4 bases from V and 12 bases from J, the junction contained 10 bases not matched to a gene. Germline CDR1 and CDR2: SGHTA and FQGNSA. The CDR3 sequence: CASSSLGGDRAYF. CDR3 DNA: TGTGCCAGCAGCTCACTGGGGGGGGACAGGGCGTACTTC.

The gene calls are TRBV9 and TRBJ2-1; 9 bases fit TRBD2. The CDR3 consists of 15 residues. V shed 5 bases and J 3 bases; nucleotides not matched to a gene: 6. Germline CDR1 and CDR2: SGDLS and YYNGEE. The CDR3 bases are TGTGCCAGCAGTACAGAGCGGGGGGTCTACAATGAGCAGTTCTTC. It codes for CASSTERGVYNEQFF.

The genes are TRBV28 and TRBJ2-7, with D unclear. The CDR3 totals 13 residues. Germline CDR1 MDHEN, CDR2 SYDVKM. V was pared by 7 bases and J by 0 bases, with 10 bases between. CDR3 DNA sequence: TGTGCCAGCACCCTTCGTAGCTCCTACGAGCAGTACTTC. Translation gives CASTLRSSYEQYF. The whole variable domain, remainder taken from reference TRBV28 and TRBJ2-7, is DVKVTQSSRYLVKRTGEKVFLECVQDMDHENMFWYRQDPGLGLRLIYFSYDVKMKEKGDIPEGYSVSREKKERFSLILESASTNQTSMYLCASTLRSSYEQYFGPGTRLTVT.

The CDR3 loop reads CASRSDRIRRSTEAFF. Written as DNA, the CDR3 is TGTGCCAGCAGATCGGACAGGATCAGGCGCAGCACTGAAGCTTTCTTT. This chain connects TRBV27 to TRBJ1-1; 7 bases are a match to TRBD1. Germline CDR1 reads MNHEY; CDR2 reads SMNVEV (reference sequence). CDR3 size: 16 residues. Germline trimming cut 6 bases from V and 4 bases from J; bases unmatched to any gene: 14.

The chain carries TRBV19 and TRBJ1-2, with 8 bases fitting TRBD1. This CDR3 is 14 amino acids long. With 5 bases clipped from V and 7 bases from J, the junction kept 9 bases outside the gene matches. In germline, CDR1 is LNHDA, CDR2 SQIVND (reference sequence). CDR3: CASSVLGTGGGYTF. DNA for the CDR3: TGTGCCAGTAGTGTTCTAGGGACAGGAGGTGGCTACACCTTC.